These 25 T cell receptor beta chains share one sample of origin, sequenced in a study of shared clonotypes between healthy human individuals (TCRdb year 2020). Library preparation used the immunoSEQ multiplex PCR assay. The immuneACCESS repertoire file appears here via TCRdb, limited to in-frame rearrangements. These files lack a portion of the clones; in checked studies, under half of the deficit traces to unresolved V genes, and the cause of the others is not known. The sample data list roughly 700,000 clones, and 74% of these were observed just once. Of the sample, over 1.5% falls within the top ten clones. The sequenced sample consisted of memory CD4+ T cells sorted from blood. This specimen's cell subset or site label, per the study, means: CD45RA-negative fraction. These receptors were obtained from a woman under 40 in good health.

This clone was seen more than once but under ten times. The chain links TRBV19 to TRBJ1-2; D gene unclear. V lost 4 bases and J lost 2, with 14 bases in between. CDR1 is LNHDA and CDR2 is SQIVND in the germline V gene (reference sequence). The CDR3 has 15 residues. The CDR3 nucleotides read TGTGCCAGTAGTACCCCCGGGCGGCTAAACTATGGCTACACCTTC. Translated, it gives CASSTPGRLNYGYTF.

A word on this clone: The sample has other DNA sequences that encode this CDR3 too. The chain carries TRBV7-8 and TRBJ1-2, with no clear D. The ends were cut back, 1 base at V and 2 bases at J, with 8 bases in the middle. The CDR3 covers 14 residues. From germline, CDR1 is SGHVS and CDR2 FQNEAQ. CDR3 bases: TGTGCCAGCAGCTTAGTACCGAACAACTATGGCTACACCTTC. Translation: CASSLVPNNYGYTF.

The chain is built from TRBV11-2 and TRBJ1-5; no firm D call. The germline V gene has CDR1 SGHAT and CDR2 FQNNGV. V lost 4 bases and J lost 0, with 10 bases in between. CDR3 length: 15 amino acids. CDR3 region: CASSSTPDSNQPQHF. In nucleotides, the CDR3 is TGTGCCAGCAGCTCAACCCCGGATAGCAATCAGCCCCAGCATTTT.

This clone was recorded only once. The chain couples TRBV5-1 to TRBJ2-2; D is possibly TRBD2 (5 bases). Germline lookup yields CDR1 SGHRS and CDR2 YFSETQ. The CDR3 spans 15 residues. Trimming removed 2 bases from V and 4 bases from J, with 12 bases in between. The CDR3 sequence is CASSLQRAGTGELFF. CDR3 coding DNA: TGCGCCAGCAGCTTACAAAGGGCGGGCACCGGGGAGCTGTTTTTT.

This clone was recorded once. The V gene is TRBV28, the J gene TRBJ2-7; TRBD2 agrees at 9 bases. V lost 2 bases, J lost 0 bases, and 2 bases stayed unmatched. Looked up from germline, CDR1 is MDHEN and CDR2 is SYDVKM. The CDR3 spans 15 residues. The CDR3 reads CASSLSGRSSYEQYF. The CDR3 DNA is TGTGCCAGCAGTTTAAGCGGGAGGTCCTCCTACGAGCAGTACTTC.

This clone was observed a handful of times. Written as DNA, the CDR3 is TGTGCCAGCAGCTTGATTTCAGGGAACTATGGCTACACCTTC. It codes for CASSLISGNYGYTF. This chain joins TRBV5-8 and TRBJ1-2, with D perhaps TRBD1 (5 bases). V was cut by 1 base and J by 2 bases, with 9 bases left in between. Per the germline V gene, CDR1 is SGHTS and CDR2 is YDEGEE. The CDR3 loop spans 14 amino acids.

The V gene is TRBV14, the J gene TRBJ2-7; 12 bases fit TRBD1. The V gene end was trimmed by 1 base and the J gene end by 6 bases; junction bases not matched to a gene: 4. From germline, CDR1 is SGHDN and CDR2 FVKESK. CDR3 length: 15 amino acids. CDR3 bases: TGTGCCAGCAGCCAAGTGGGACAGGGGGCGTTCGAGCAGTACTTC. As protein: CASSQVGQGAFEQYF. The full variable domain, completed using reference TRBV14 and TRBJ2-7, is EAGVTQFPSHSVIEKGQTVTLRCDPISGHDNLYWYRRVMGKEIKFLLHFVKESKQDESGMPNNRFLAERTGGTYSTLKVQPAELEDSGVYFCASSQVGQGAFEQYFGPGTRLTVT.

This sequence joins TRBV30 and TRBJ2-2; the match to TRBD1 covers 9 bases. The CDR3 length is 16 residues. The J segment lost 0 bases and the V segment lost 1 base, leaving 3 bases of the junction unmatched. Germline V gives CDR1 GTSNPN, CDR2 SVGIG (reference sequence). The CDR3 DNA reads TGTGCCTGGAGTGCCTGGGACAGGGCGAACACCGGGGAGCTGTTTTTT. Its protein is CAWSAWDRANTGELFF.

The CDR3 spells CATDSYTGNTIYF. CDR3 nucleotide sequence: TGTGCCACTGACAGTTACACTGGAAACACCATATATTTT. The chain has TRBV10-3 and TRBJ1-3, with D possibly TRBD1 on 5 matching bases. V lost 10 bases and J lost 2, with 12 bases in between. The CDR3 is 13 amino acids. Germline CDR1 and CDR2: ENHRY and SYGVKD.

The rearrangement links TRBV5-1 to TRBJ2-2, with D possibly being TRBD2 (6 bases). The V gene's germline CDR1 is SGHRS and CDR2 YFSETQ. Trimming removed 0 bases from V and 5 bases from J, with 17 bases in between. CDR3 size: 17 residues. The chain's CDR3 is CASSLVPPGADTGELFF. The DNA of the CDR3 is TGCGCCAGCAGCTTGGTCCCCCCGGGAGCGGATACCGGGGAGCTGTTTTTT.

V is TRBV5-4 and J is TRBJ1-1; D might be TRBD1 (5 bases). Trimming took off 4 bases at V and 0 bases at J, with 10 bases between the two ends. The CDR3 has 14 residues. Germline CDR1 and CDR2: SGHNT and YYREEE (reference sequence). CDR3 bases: TGTGCCAGCAGCGAAGGGACGGTGAACACTGAAGCTTTCTTT. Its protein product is CASSEGTVNTEAFF.

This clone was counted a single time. The chain's CDR3 is CASSPPYTPNQPQHF. The CDR3 bases are TGTGCCAGCAGTCCCCCTTACACCCCGAATCAGCCCCAGCATTTT. The chain is built from TRBV28 and TRBJ1-5; D ambiguous. The CDR3 totals 15 residues. Trimming left V 5 bases short and J 4 bases short, with 15 bases between. Germline CDR1 is MDHEN and CDR2 is SYDVKM.

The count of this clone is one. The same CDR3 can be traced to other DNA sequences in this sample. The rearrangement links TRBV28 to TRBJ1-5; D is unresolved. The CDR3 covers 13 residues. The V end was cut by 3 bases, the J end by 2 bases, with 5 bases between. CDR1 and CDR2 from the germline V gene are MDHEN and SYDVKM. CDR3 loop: CASSFGGNQPQHF. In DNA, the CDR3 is TGTGCCAGCAGTTTTGGTGGCAATCAGCCCCAGCATTTT.

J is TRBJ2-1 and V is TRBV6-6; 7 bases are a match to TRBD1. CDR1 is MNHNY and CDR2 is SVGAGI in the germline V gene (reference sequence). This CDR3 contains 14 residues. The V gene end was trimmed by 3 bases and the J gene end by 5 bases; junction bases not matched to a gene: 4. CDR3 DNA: TGTGCCAGCAGTTATGGGGACAGTCACAATGAGCAGTTCTTC. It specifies CASSYGDSHNEQFF.

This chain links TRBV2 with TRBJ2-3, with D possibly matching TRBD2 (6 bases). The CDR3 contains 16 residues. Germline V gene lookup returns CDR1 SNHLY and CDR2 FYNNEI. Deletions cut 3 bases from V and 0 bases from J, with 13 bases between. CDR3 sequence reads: CASSDWRGRSTDTQYF. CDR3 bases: TGTGCCAGCAGTGATTGGCGGGGACGGAGCACAGATACGCAGTATTTT.

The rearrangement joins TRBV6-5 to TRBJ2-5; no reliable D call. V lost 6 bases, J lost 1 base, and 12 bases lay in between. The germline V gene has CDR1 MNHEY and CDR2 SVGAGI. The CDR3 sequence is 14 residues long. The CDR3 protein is CASSSGAFQETQYF. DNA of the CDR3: TGTGCCAGCAGCTCCGGCGCCTTCCAAGAGACCCAGTACTTC.

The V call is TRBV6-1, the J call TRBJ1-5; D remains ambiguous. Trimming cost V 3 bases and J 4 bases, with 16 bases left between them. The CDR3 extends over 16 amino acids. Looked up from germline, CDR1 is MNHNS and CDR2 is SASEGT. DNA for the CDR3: TGTGCCAGCAGTGATGCCGCACGGAAAGGGAATCAGCCCCAGCATTTT. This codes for CASSDAARKGNQPQHF.

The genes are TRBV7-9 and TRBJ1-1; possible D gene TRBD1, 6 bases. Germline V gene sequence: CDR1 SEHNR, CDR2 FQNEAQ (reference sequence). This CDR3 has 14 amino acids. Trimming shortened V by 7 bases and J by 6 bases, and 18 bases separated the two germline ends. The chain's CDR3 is CASTLAGAQAEAFF. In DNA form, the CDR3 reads TGTGCCAGCACTCTAGCGGGGGCCCAGGCTGAAGCTTTCTTT.

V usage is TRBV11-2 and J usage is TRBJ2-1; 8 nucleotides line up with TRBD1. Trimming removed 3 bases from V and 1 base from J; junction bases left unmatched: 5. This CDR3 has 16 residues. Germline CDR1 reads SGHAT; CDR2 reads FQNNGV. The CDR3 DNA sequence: TGTGCCAGCAGCTTCGGCGGACAGGGATCCTACAATGAGCAGTTCTTC. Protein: CASSFGGQGSYNEQFF.

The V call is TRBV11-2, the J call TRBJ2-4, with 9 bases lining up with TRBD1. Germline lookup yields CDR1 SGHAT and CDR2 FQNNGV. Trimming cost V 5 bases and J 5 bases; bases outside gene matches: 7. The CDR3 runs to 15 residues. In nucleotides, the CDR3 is TGTGCCAGCAGCGAACAGGGGGCTGGCGAAAACATTCAGTACTTC. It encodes CASSEQGAGENIQYF. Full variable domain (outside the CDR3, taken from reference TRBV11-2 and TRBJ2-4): EAGVAQSPRYKIIEKRQSVAFWCNPISGHATLYWYQQILGQGPKLLIQFQNNGVVDDSQLPKDRFSAERLKGVDSTLKIQPAKLEDSAVYLCASSEQGAGENIQYFGAGTRLSVL.

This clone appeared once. The CDR3 region is CASTSGGGRTNEQFF. The CDR3 nucleotides are TGTGCCAGCACTTCGGGTGGGGGTAGAACAAATGAGCAGTTCTTC. This chain joins TRBV28 and TRBJ2-1; either TRBD1 or TRBD2 may fit D (5 bases each). CDR3 size: 15 residues. V shed 7 bases and J shed 7 bases, with 20 bases lying between them. Per germline, CDR1 MDHEN and CDR2 SYDVKM.

CDR3: CASSLGASTDTQYF. CDR3 DNA: TGTGCCAGCAGTTTAGGCGCGAGCACAGATACGCAGTATTTT. The chain links TRBV27 to TRBJ2-3; no reliable D call. CDR1 and CDR2 (germline): MNHEY, SMNVEV (reference sequence). The length of the CDR3 is 14 residues. V lost 2 bases, J lost 0 bases, and 6 bases lay in between.

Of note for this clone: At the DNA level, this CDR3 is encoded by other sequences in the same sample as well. The CDR3 sequence is CASSFQNYGYTF. CDR3 nucleotides: TGTGCCAGCAGTTTCCAAAACTATGGCTACACCTTC. This chain links TRBV28 with TRBJ1-2; D remains unclear. In germline, CDR1 is MDHEN, CDR2 SYDVKM. CDR3 length equals 12 residues. Trimming removed 3 bases at V and 2 bases at J, with 4 bases between.

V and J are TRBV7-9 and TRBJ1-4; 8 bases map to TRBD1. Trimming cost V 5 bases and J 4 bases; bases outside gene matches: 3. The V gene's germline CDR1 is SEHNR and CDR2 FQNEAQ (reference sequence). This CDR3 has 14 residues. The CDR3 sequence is CASSPGQDNEKLFF. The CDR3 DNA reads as TGTGCCAGCAGCCCGGGACAGGATAATGAAAAACTGTTTTTT.

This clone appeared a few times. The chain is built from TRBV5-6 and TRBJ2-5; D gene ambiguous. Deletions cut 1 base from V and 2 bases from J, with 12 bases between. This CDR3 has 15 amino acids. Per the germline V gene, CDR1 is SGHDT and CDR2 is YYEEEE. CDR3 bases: TGTGCCAGCAGCTTGAATTTAGTCCTTCAAGAGACCCAGTACTTC. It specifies CASSLNLVLQETQYF. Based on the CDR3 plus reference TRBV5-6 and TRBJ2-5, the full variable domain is DAGVTQSPTHLIKTRGQQVTLRCSPKSGHDTVSWYQQALGQGPQFIFQYYEEEERQRGNFPDRFSGHQFPNYSSELNVNALLLGDSALYLCASSLNLVLQETQYFGPGTRLLVL.